These 31 T cell receptor beta chains were all obtained from the same sample, sequenced in a study of blood T cell repertoires in COVID-19 (TCRdb year 2020). The library was obtained by the immunoSEQ multiplex PCR assay. TCRdb obtained this table from immuneACCESS and retained in-frame rearrangements with V and J assigned. These tables miss some clones; where compared with another copy, unresolved V genes account for less than half of the shortfall, and the remainder is unexplained. This sample holds 210,000 or so clones; around four fifths were observed only once. About 4.8% of the sample is held by the ten biggest clonotypes. Sequencing was performed on PBMCs or T cells enriched from blood (not recorded which). The source is a woman between 50 and 59 years old who had been exposed to COVID-19.

CDR3 protein: CASRAGGSTGELFF. The CDR3 DNA follows: TGTGCCAGCAGAGCAGGGGGAAGCACCGGGGAGCTGTTTTTT. The chain employs TRBV6-5 and TRBJ2-2, with 7 bases that match TRBD1. V trimming: 6 bases; J trimming: 4 bases; junction bases outside the gene matches: 5. Germline V CDR1 and CDR2: MNHEY, SVGAGI. CDR3 length equals 14 residues.

This chain links TRBV10-3 with TRBJ1-2; possibly TRBD1 for D (5 bases). The CDR3 extends over 13 amino acids. CDR1 is ENHRY and CDR2 is SYGVKD in the germline V gene. The germline V and J ends were trimmed by 3 bases and 7 bases, with 12 bases remaining between them. The CDR3 sequence is CAISDPVGLGYTF. CDR3 DNA sequence: TGTGCCATCAGTGACCCGGTGGGGCTTGGCTACACCTTC.

The chain uses TRBV12-5 and TRBJ1-5, with D possibly matching TRBD1 (5 bases). Trimming shortened V by 6 bases and J by 4 bases, and 16 bases separated the two germline ends. The germline CDR1 and CDR2 sequences are LGHNT and FRNRAP. The CDR3 sequence is 15 residues long. The CDR3 bases are TGTGCTAGTGGCATTTCCGGGGGGGTGAATCAGCCCCAGCATTTT. Translating gives CASGISGGVNQPQHF.

V and J are TRBV6-6 and TRBJ1-2; D may be TRBD1 (6 bases). V lost 7 bases to trimming and J lost 4 bases, with 7 bases between them. The germline V gene encodes CDR1 MNHNY and CDR2 SVGAGI (reference sequence). The CDR3 has 11 residues. CDR3 region: CASTGAYGYTF. The CDR3 DNA follows: TGTGCCAGCACAGGGGCCTATGGCTACACCTTC.

This rearrangement joins TRBV4-3 to TRBJ1-2; D is undetermined. This CDR3 is built from 15 residues. Per the germline V gene, CDR1 is LGHNA and CDR2 is YSLEER. Trimming stripped 2 bases from V and 7 bases from J, with 17 bases between. CDR3 DNA sequence: TGCGCCAGCAGCCAAACCGTACTTGGAGGAGGTGGCTACACCTTC. Amino acid sequence: CASSQTVLGGGGYTF.

The chain employs TRBV20-1 and TRBJ1-3; 7 bases are a match to TRBD1. The CDR3 sequence is 19 residues long. The germline CDR1 and CDR2 sequences are DFQATT and SNEGSKA (reference sequence). V trimming: 3 bases; J trimming: 0 bases; junction bases outside the gene matches: 17. CDR3 residues: CSASVSRGPGDYSGNTIYF. For the CDR3, the DNA is TGCAGTGCTAGTGTCTCGAGGGGGCCGGGGGATTACTCTGGAAACACCATATATTTT.

This chain connects TRBV18 to TRBJ1-6, with no clear D. The germline V and J ends were trimmed by 3 bases and 11 bases, with 11 bases remaining between them. The CDR3 loop spans 13 amino acids. Germline assignment: CDR1 KGHSH and CDR2 LQKENI. CDR3 nucleotides: TGTGCCAGCTCACCCGGATCGAGGACACCCCTCCACTTT. Translated: CASSPGSRTPLHF. Supplemented by reference TRBV18 and TRBJ1-6, the full variable domain reads NAGVMQNPRHLVRRRGQEARLRCSPMKGHSHVYWYRQLPEEGLKFMVYLQKENIIDESGMPKERFSAEFPKEGPSILRIQQVVRGDSAAYFCASSPGSRTPLHFGNGTRLTVT.

The rearrangement uses TRBV6-2 or TRBV6-3 and TRBJ1-2; 7 positions match TRBD1. The germline CDR1 and CDR2 sequences are MNHEY and SVGEGT. The V gene end was trimmed by 2 bases and the J gene end by 7 bases; junction bases not matched to a gene: 4. The CDR3 extends over 13 amino acids. CDR3 sequence reads: CASSYVRGTGYTF. CDR3 DNA sequence: TGTGCCAGCAGTTACGTCAGGGGGACTGGCTACACCTTC.

V is TRBV29-1 and J is TRBJ1-1, with a possible D match to TRBD1 (5 bases). Germline V gene lookup returns CDR1 SQVTM and CDR2 ANQGSEA. CDR3 length equals 13 residues. The V and J ends lost 6 bases and 6 bases respectively, with 17 bases between them. This CDR3 is CSVGGAWGAEAFF. The CDR3 DNA reads TGCAGCGTGGGAGGGGCCTGGGGGGCTGAAGCTTTCTTT. Looking up the rest from reference TRBV29-1 and TRBJ1-1 gives the full variable domain: SAVISQKPSRDICQRGTSLTIQCQVDSQVTMMFWYRQQPGQSLTLIATANQGSEATYESGFVIDKFPISRPNLTFSTLTVSNMSPEDSSIYLCSVGGAWGAEAFFGQGTRLTVV.

This clone was counted between two and nine times. The chain combines TRBV28 with TRBJ1-6, with D unresolved. V shed 7 bases and J shed 9 bases, with 16 bases lying between them. The length of the CDR3 is 14 residues. The V gene's germline CDR1 is MDHEN and CDR2 SYDVKM. CDR3 sequence reads: CASTTLSMGSPLHF. The CDR3 region has the DNA TGTGCCAGCACGACACTCTCTATGGGTTCACCCCTCCACTTT. The full variable domain, its missing parts supplied by reference TRBV28 and TRBJ1-6, is DVKVTQSSRYLVKRTGEKVFLECVQDMDHENMFWYRQDPGLGLRLIYFSYDVKMKEKGDIPEGYSVSREKKERFSLILESASTNQTSMYLCASTTLSMGSPLHFGNGTRLTVT.

This rearrangement joins TRBV10-2 to TRBJ1-1, with D possibly being TRBD1 (5 bases). Germline values: CDR1 WSHSY, CDR2 SAAADI. V was cut by 7 bases and J by 1 base, with 13 bases left in between. The CDR3 loop spans 14 amino acids. This CDR3 reads CASTPRDRNTEAFF. CDR3 nucleotide sequence: TGCGCCAGCACCCCTAGAGACAGGAACACTGAAGCTTTCTTT.

The V call is TRBV7-2, the J call TRBJ2-3, with 14 nucleotides matching TRBD2. CDR3 size: 17 residues. Germline V lookup: CDR1 SGHTA, CDR2 FQGNSA. V lost 8 bases to trimming and J lost 7 bases; unmatched junction nucleotides: 14. CDR3 bases: TGTGCCAGCGGCGACGGCGGACTAGCGGGGGGCCTAAATACGCAGTATTTT. This codes for CASGDGGLAGGLNTQYF. The full variable domain, rest sourced from reference TRBV7-2 and TRBJ2-3, is GAGVSQSPSNKVTEKGKDVELRCDPISGHTALYWYRQSLGQGLEFLIYFQGNSAPDKSGLPSDRFSAERTGGSVSTLTIQRTQQEDSAVYLCASGDGGLAGGLNTQYFGPGTRLTVL.

CDR3 coding DNA: TGTGCCAGCTCACCAGGGCGCAGCAATGAGCAGTTCTTC. Amino acid sequence: CASSPGRSNEQFF. V is TRBV18 and J is TRBJ2-1; D unclear. This CDR3 spans 13 amino acids. Deletions cut 2 bases from V and 6 bases from J, with 8 bases between. The germline CDR1 and CDR2 sequences are KGHSH and LQKENI. Together with reference TRBV18 and TRBJ2-1, the CDR3 gives the full variable domain: NAGVMQNPRHLVRRRGQEARLRCSPMKGHSHVYWYRQLPEEGLKFMVYLQKENIIDESGMPKERFSAEFPKEGPSILRIQQVVRGDSAAYFCASSPGRSNEQFFGPGTRLTVL.

The J gene is TRBJ1-1, the V gene TRBV19, with 10 bases lining up with TRBD1. The CDR3 contains 15 residues. With 3 bases clipped from V and 5 bases from J, the junction kept 6 bases outside the gene matches. CDR1 is LNHDA and CDR2 is SQIVND in the germline V gene (reference sequence). The CDR3 loop is CASSIGQGVRTEAFF. The CDR3 coding sequence is TGTGCCAGTAGTATCGGACAGGGGGTAAGGACTGAAGCTTTCTTT.

The chain has TRBV29-1 and TRBJ2-7, with TRBD2 matching over 8 bases. The germline V gene has CDR1 SQVTM and CDR2 ANQGSEA. The V and J ends lost 6 bases and 2 bases, in that order; junction bases with no gene match: 9. The CDR3 length is 14 residues. The CDR3 here is CSVAGTRGTYEQYF. The CDR3 DNA sequence: TGCAGCGTGGCCGGGACTAGAGGCACCTACGAGCAGTACTTC.

This clone has a single count. The J gene is TRBJ1-4, the V gene TRBV14; maybe TRBD1 (6 bases). This CDR3 is built from 15 residues. CDR1 is SGHDN, CDR2 FVKESK, per germline. V was clipped by 3 bases and J by 3 bases, with 11 bases between them. CDR3 DNA sequence: TGTGCCAGCAGCCATTGGGGGGGGCCTAATGAAAAACTGTTTTTT. This sequence encodes CASSHWGGPNEKLFF.

This chain uses TRBV5-5 with TRBJ1-1; TRBD1 is a possible D gene (6 bases). The CDR3 extends over 13 amino acids. The germline gives CDR1 SGHKS, CDR2 YYEKEE (reference sequence). V was clipped by 6 bases and J by 10 bases, with 19 bases between them. As DNA, the CDR3 is TGTGCCAGCACCCGGCGGGGGGCACGGGGAGCTTTCTTT. Translation: CASTRRGARGAFF.

The V call is TRBV5-8, the J call TRBJ1-5; tentatively, D is TRBD1 (5 bases). Germline V gene data show CDR1 as SGHTS and CDR2 as YDEGEE. CDR3 length: 14 amino acids. V lost 4 bases and J 8 bases, leaving 16 bases between the germline ends. This chain's CDR3 is CASSQDGGSEPQHF. CDR3 nucleotide sequence: TGTGCCAGCAGCCAAGACGGGGGATCCGAGCCCCAGCATTTT. The entire variable domain, with the rest obtained from reference TRBV5-8 and TRBJ1-5, is as follows: EAGVTQSPTHLIKTRGQQATLRCSPISGHTSVYWYQQALGLGLQFLLWYDEGEERNRGNFPPRFSGRQFPNYSSELNVNALELEDSALYLCASSQDGGSEPQHFGDGTRLSIL.

The chain is built from TRBV6-5 and TRBJ1-2; D call uncertain. Germline assignment: CDR1 MNHEY and CDR2 SVGAGI. This CDR3 has 13 residues. The ends were cut back, 8 bases at V and 4 bases at J, with 14 bases in the middle. CDR3 protein: CASGKGATYGYTF. CDR3 coding DNA: TGTGCCAGCGGAAAGGGAGCTACCTATGGCTACACCTTC.

The V call is TRBV7-8, the J call TRBJ1-1; D possibly corresponds to TRBD1 (6 bases). CDR3 length: 15 residues. V was cut by 1 base and J by 1 base, with 10 bases left in between. From germline, CDR1 is SGHVS and CDR2 FQNEAQ. The CDR3 loop reads CASSLGRGGNTEAFF. CDR3 nucleotide sequence: TGTGCCAGCAGCTTAGGGAGGGGGGGGAACACTGAAGCTTTCTTT.

V is TRBV5-6 and J is TRBJ2-3; TRBD1 aligns across 7 bases. The J segment lost 3 bases and the V segment lost 1 base, leaving 8 bases of the junction unmatched. CDR3 length: 16 amino acids. Germline CDR1 is SGHDT and CDR2 is YYEEEE. The CDR3 is CASSLRGQLGTDTQYF. CDR3 nucleotides: TGTGCCAGCAGCTTGAGGGGACAGCTGGGGACAGATACGCAGTATTTT.

The V gene is TRBV18, the J gene TRBJ2-3; a possible D gene is TRBD2 (5 bases). V was shortened by 3 bases and J by 0 bases, with 7 bases between the two germline ends. CDR3 length: 14 amino acids. CDR1 is KGHSH, CDR2 LQKENI, per germline. The CDR3 spells CASSPQRSTDTQYF. The CDR3 region has the DNA TGTGCCAGCTCACCGCAGCGGAGCACAGATACGCAGTATTTT.

The V call is TRBV25-1, the J call TRBJ2-2; 10 bases align to TRBD2. The V gene end was trimmed by 4 bases and the J gene end by 4 bases; junction bases not matched to a gene: 6. Germline V gene lookup returns CDR1 MGHDK and CDR2 SYGVNS. This CDR3 has 16 residues. CDR3 in DNA: TGTGCCAGCAGTGCAAGCACTAGCGGGGCCACCGGGGAGCTGTTTTTT. As protein: CASSASTSGATGELFF. Looking up the rest from reference TRBV25-1 and TRBJ2-2 gives the full variable domain: EADIYQTPRYLVIGTGKKITLECSQTMGHDKMYWYQQDPGMELHLIHYSYGVNSTEKGDLSSESTVSRIRTEHFPLTLESARPSHTSQYLCASSASTSGATGELFFGEGSRLTVL.

The chain couples TRBV7-8 to TRBJ1-1; 7 bases are shared with TRBD1. Unmatched junction bases numbered 10, after V lost 1 base and J lost 2 bases. CDR1 and CDR2 from the germline V gene are SGHVS and FQNEAQ. This CDR3 has 17 residues. CDR3 bases: TGTGCCAGCAGCTTAGTAGGCAGAGGGACAGTTAACACTGAAGCTTTCTTT. The encoded protein is CASSLVGRGTVNTEAFF.

This clone has just one count. The rearrangement uses TRBV5-6 and TRBJ1-2; 8 bases fit TRBD1. CDR3 length: 14 amino acids. Unmatched junction bases numbered 4, after V lost 1 base and J lost 5 bases. Germline CDR1 SGHDT, CDR2 YYEEEE. CDR3 DNA: TGTGCCAGCAGCTTGCAGGGGGCCCTTTATGGCTACACCTTC. Amino acid sequence: CASSLQGALYGYTF.

This clone is a singleton in its sample. The V call is TRBV27, the J call TRBJ1-2; possibly TRBD1 for D (6 bases). Germline V gives CDR1 MNHEY, CDR2 SMNVEV (reference sequence). Trimming removed 3 bases from V and 3 bases from J, with 14 bases in between. The CDR3 is 15 residues long. As DNA, the CDR3 is TGTGCCAGCAGTTTGACAGGAACTTGGGACTATGGCTACACCTTC. This sequence encodes CASSLTGTWDYGYTF.

The chain employs TRBV4-1 and TRBJ1-6; no clear D gene. Germline-derived CDR1 and CDR2 are MGHRA and YSYEKL. Trimming left V 0 bases short and J 7 bases short, with 13 bases between. The CDR3 covers 16 residues. The CDR3: CASSQDRYSGNSPLHF. The CDR3 DNA follows: TGCGCCAGCAGCCAAGATAGGTACAGCGGGAATTCACCCCTCCACTTT.

The V and J genes are TRBV19 and TRBJ1-1; TRBD1 matches 7 bases. The CDR3 spans 14 residues. Germline trimming cut 7 bases from V and 2 bases from J; bases unmatched to any gene: 7. Per germline, CDR1 LNHDA and CDR2 SQIVND (reference sequence). Here the CDR3 DNA reads TGTGCCAGTAACAGGGGCAGCCATAACACTGAAGCTTTCTTT. It codes for CASNRGSHNTEAFF.

The chain recombines TRBV7-9 with TRBJ1-1; possible D gene TRBD1, 5 bases. V dropped 5 bases and J dropped 9 bases, with 16 bases sitting between them. The CDR3 has 13 residues. CDR1 is SEHNR, CDR2 FQNEAQ, per germline (reference sequence). CDR3 in amino acids: CASSPWRGTKAFF. DNA of the CDR3: TGTGCCAGCAGCCCCTGGAGGGGAACAAAAGCTTTCTTT. The full variable domain, with the rest looked up from reference TRBV7-9 and TRBJ1-1, is DTGVSQNPRHKITKRGQNVTFRCDPISEHNRLYWYRQTLGQGPEFLTYFQNEAQLEKSRLLSDRFSAERPKGSFSTLEIQRTEQGDSAMYLCASSPWRGTKAFFGQGTRLTVV.

This clone showed up just a few times. The chain is built from TRBV25-1 and TRBJ2-1, with a tentative D call TRBD1 (5 bases). Germline V gene data show CDR1 as MGHDK and CDR2 as SYGVNS. V lost 3 bases to trimming and J lost 3 bases, with 12 bases between them. The CDR3 is 15 amino acids. CDR3 loop: CASSESRVDYNEQFF. The DNA of the CDR3 is TGTGCCAGCAGTGAGAGCAGGGTGGACTACAATGAGCAGTTCTTC.

This rearrangement joins TRBV3-1 (or the pseudogene TRBV3-2) to TRBJ2-7, with D possibly being TRBD1 (5 bases). CDR3 length: 13 amino acids. Germline V CDR1 and CDR2: LGHDT, YNNKEL (reference sequence). Trimming left V 4 bases short and J 5 bases short, with 12 bases between. CDR3: CASSPKWGDEQYF. The DNA of the CDR3 is TGTGCCAGCAGCCCGAAATGGGGCGACGAGCAGTACTTC.